The 15 T cell receptor beta chains below come from one sample, sequenced in a study of control samples from healthy donors and cancer patients. Sequenced by immunoSEQ multiplex PCR; TCRdb stores in-frame clones only, minus some. This sample has roughly 40,000 clones, with 92% found just once. Material: blood. The receptor set was obtained from a woman in her forties or fifties in good health.

The gene calls are TRBV5-5 and TRBJ2-7, with TRBD2 matching over 8 bases. J gave up 3 bases and V 4 bases, and 6 bases lay outside the gene matches. Germline assignment: CDR1 SGHKS and CDR2 YYEKEE (reference sequence). This CDR3 comprises 14 residues. The CDR3 loop reads CASSRGLANYEQYF. The CDR3 DNA reads TGTGCCAGCAGCCGCGGACTAGCCAACTACGAGCAGTACTTC.

The chain joins TRBV27 to TRBJ2-1, with D tentatively TRBD2 (5 bases). The CDR3 consists of 13 residues. The germline gives CDR1 MNHEY, CDR2 SMNVEV (reference sequence). Trimming pared 3 bases from V and 7 bases from J, leaving 10 bases between. CDR3 DNA sequence: TGTGCCAGCAGTTTTCTTGGCGGGAATGAGCAGTTCTTC. Translated, it gives CASSFLGGNEQFF.

The chain links TRBV28 to TRBJ1-2, with 11 bases that match TRBD1. The V gene's germline CDR1 is MDHEN and CDR2 SYDVKM. Trimming cost V 6 bases and J 7 bases; bases outside gene matches: 7. This CDR3 has 14 amino acids. The CDR3 is CASSGTGGLGGYTF. In nucleotides, the CDR3 is TGTGCCAGCAGCGGGACAGGGGGGCTGGGTGGCTACACCTTC.

Concerning this clone: A junction boundary mismatches the germline segment, possibly from a read error. The chain is built from TRBV10-3 and TRBJ1-3; 7 bases fit TRBD1. The CDR3 length is 13 residues. Germline CDR1 is ENHRY and CDR2 is SYGVKD. CDR3 protein: CAVRDSSGNTIYF. In nucleotides, the CDR3 is TGTGCCGTCAGGGACAGTTCTGGAAACACCATATATTTT.

The chain is built from TRBV19 and TRBJ2-7; TRBD1 agrees at 9 bases. CDR3 length: 14 amino acids. The germline V gene has CDR1 LNHDA and CDR2 SQIVND (reference sequence). With 7 bases clipped from V and 5 bases from J, the junction kept 9 bases outside the gene matches. The CDR3 here is CASTPTGGYDEQYF. In DNA, the CDR3 is TGTGCCAGTACCCCGACAGGGGGGTACGACGAGCAGTACTTC.

The chain carries TRBV28 and TRBJ2-4; 9 bases match TRBD1. Looked up from germline, CDR1 is MDHEN and CDR2 is SYDVKM. The junction had 3 bases not matched to a gene; V was cut back by 6 bases and J by 6 bases. This CDR3 region has 13 residues. CDR3 in DNA: TGTGCCAGCAGCTGGGACAGGGCAAACATTCAGTACTTC. Translating it yields CASSWDRANIQYF.

The chain joins TRBV3-1 (or the pseudogene TRBV3-2) to TRBJ2-5; no reliable D call. V was trimmed by 5 bases and J by 9 bases, leaving 16 bases between them. The length of the CDR3 is 13 residues. Germline-derived CDR1 and CDR2 are LGHDT and YNNKEL (reference sequence). As DNA, the CDR3 is TGTGCCAGCAGCATTACGATAAAGAACGCCCAGTACTTC. As protein: CASSITIKNAQYF.

The chain recombines TRBV6-2 or TRBV6-3 with TRBJ1-2; D is ambiguous. This CDR3 has 14 residues. Looked up from germline, CDR1 is MNHEY and CDR2 is SVGEGT. Trimming cost V 5 bases and J 3 bases, with 13 bases left between them. CDR3: CASSGPHGYYGYTF. Here the CDR3 DNA reads TGTGCCAGCAGTGGCCCACACGGCTACTATGGCTACACCTTC.

The chain is built from TRBV6-4 and TRBJ1-2; 8 bases line up with TRBD1. This CDR3 is 19 amino acids long. Germline CDR1 reads MRHNA; CDR2 reads SNTAGT. The J segment lost 4 bases and the V segment lost 4 bases, leaving 20 bases of the junction unmatched. The CDR3 loop reads CASSAKRFFAGGVGYGYTF. CDR3 DNA sequence: TGTGCCAGCAGTGCCAAGCGATTCTTTGCAGGGGGCGTCGGCTATGGCTACACCTTC.

The chain links TRBV7-7 to TRBJ1-4; D gene unclear. Looked up from germline, CDR1 is SSHAT and CDR2 is FNYEAQ (reference sequence). Deletions cut 3 bases from V and 3 bases from J, with 14 bases between. The CDR3 is 16 residues long. The CDR3, as DNA: TGTGCCAGCAGCTTTGGCTCGGAGGTGTCTAATGAAAAACTGTTTTTT. Its protein product is CASSFGSEVSNEKLFF.

This clone occurred a few times. The genes are TRBV30 and TRBJ1-5; D remains unclear. V lost 2 bases and J lost 3, with 8 bases in between. The V gene's germline CDR1 is GTSNPN and CDR2 SVGIG (reference sequence). The CDR3 is 13 amino acids. The CDR3 DNA follows: TGTGCCTGGAGTAGCGAGTACAATCAGCCCCAGCATTTT. Translation: CAWSSEYNQPQHF.

The CDR3 sequence: CASTSGTVNQPQHF. The CDR3 DNA reads as TGTGCCTCAACCTCCGGGACAGTTAATCAGCCCCAGCATTTT. The chain links TRBV30 to TRBJ1-5; 7 positions agree with TRBD1. V gave up 7 bases and J gave up 4 bases; unmatched junction bases: 10. The CDR3 has 14 residues. Germline values: CDR1 GTSNPN, CDR2 SVGIG (reference sequence).

J is TRBJ1-2 and V is TRBV5-6; TRBD1 might be the D (5 bases). The V gene lost 3 bases and the J gene lost 3 bases, with 15 bases spanning the gap. The CDR3 spans 15 residues. Per germline, CDR1 SGHDT and CDR2 YYEEEE. DNA of the CDR3: TGTGCCAGCAGCTCTGGGACGGGTATCTACTATGGCTACACCTTC. This gives the protein CASSSGTGIYYGYTF. The whole variable domain, remainder taken from reference TRBV5-6 and TRBJ1-2, is DAGVTQSPTHLIKTRGQQVTLRCSPKSGHDTVSWYQQALGQGPQFIFQYYEEEERQRGNFPDRFSGHQFPNYSSELNVNALLLGDSALYLCASSSGTGIYYGYTFGSGTRLTVV.

The genes are TRBV30 and TRBJ2-6; D call uncertain. The CDR3 spans 14 residues. Trimming removed 1 base from V and 8 bases from J, with 12 bases in between. Per the germline V gene, CDR1 is GTSNPN and CDR2 is SVGIG (reference sequence). The CDR3 DNA reads as TGTGCCTGGAGTGCACTGCGGCTCTCCAACGTCCTGACTTTC. It yields the protein CAWSALRLSNVLTF.

This chain uses TRBV7-9 with TRBJ2-7; 7 bases are a match to TRBD2. J lost 4 bases, V lost 1 base, and 10 bases had no gene match. Germline V CDR1 and CDR2: SEHNR, FQNEAQ (reference sequence). The CDR3 sequence is 16 residues long. Here the CDR3 reads CASSLGATGGPYEQYF. In DNA form, the CDR3 reads TGTGCCAGCAGCTTAGGGGCCACGGGGGGACCGTACGAGCAGTACTTC.